These 25 T cell receptor beta chains share one sample of origin, sequenced in a study of cytomegalovirus exposure and HLA in healthy donors. The PCR was carried out with 60 Vbeta primers and 13 Jbeta primers. Libraries were prepared by immunoSEQ multiplex PCR; TCRdb keeps only in-frame clonotypes and omits some of them. The data contain over 200,000 clones, 82% of them singletons. Sequencing input: PBMCs. The source of these receptors is a man between 35 and 55 years old in good health and CMV-seropositive.

The chain joins TRBV2 to TRBJ2-3, with D tentatively TRBD2 (6 bases). The CDR3 is 13 amino acids. CDR1 and CDR2 from the germline V gene are SNHLY and FYNNEI. V was pared by 9 bases and J by 1 base, with 11 bases between. CDR3 sequence (DNA): TGTGCCAGTGGCTGGGGGGGCACAGATACGCAGTATTTT. Translating it yields CASGWGGTDTQYF.

V usage is TRBV30 and J usage is TRBJ2-7; D may be TRBD1 (6 bases). V was shortened by 2 bases and J by 7 bases, with 18 bases between the two germline ends. CDR1 and CDR2 (germline): GTSNPN, SVGIG (reference sequence). The CDR3 runs to 14 residues. The CDR3 DNA is TGTGCCTGGAGTAGGGGGACCCGTACGGGGGAGCAGTACTTC. It codes for CAWSRGTRTGEQYF. The full variable domain, in which reference TRBV30 and TRBJ2-7 provide the parts outside the CDR3, is SQTIHQWPATLVQPVGSPLSLECTVEGTSNPNLYWYRQAAGRGLQLLFYSVGIGQISSEVPQNLSASRPQDRQFILSSKKLLLSDSGFYLCAWSRGTRTGEQYFGPGTRLTVT.

The chain has TRBV10-3 and TRBJ2-2; TRBD2 aligns across 11 bases. Germline V lookup: CDR1 ENHRY, CDR2 SYGVKD. This CDR3 comprises 17 residues. V was pared by 3 bases and J by 1 base, with 4 bases of the junction left unmatched. CDR3 sequence reads: CAISDPGLAGNTGELFF. In DNA form, the CDR3 reads TGTGCCATCAGTGACCCCGGACTAGCGGGGAACACCGGGGAGCTGTTTTTT.

The J gene is TRBJ2-1, the V gene TRBV10-3, with TRBD1 matching over 10 bases. Germline values: CDR1 ENHRY, CDR2 SYGVKD. CDR3 length equals 14 residues. V lost 8 bases to trimming and J lost 5 bases; unmatched junction nucleotides: 6. DNA of the CDR3: TGTGCCATCTCGGGACAGGGGATCCACAATGAGCAGTTCTTC. Translating gives CAISGQGIHNEQFF.

The chain is built from TRBV9 and TRBJ2-1, with D unresolved. The germline V gene has CDR1 SGDLS and CDR2 YYNGEE. This CDR3 contains 14 residues. V was pared by 3 bases and J by 5 bases, with 12 bases between. The CDR3, as DNA: TGTGCCAGCAGCGGACCTTACCAGGACAATGAGCAGTTCTTC. Its translation: CASSGPYQDNEQFF.

The chain has TRBV2 and TRBJ1-1; the match to TRBD1 covers 8 bases. The length of the CDR3 is 14 residues. Germline V gives CDR1 SNHLY, CDR2 FYNNEI. Losses at the gene ends were 5 bases for V and 1 base for J; bases not matched to a gene: 3. The CDR3 DNA sequence: TGTGCCAGCAGTCGACAGGGGCCGAACACTGAAGCTTTCTTT. It is translated as CASSRQGPNTEAFF.

The chain combines TRBV27 with TRBJ2-3; 7 positions agree with TRBD1. Germline lookup yields CDR1 MNHEY and CDR2 SMNVEV (reference sequence). The CDR3 runs 14 residues. V was clipped by 6 bases and J by 2 bases; unmatched bases: 5. The CDR3 DNA is TGTGCCAGCAGCATGGGACAGCCCACAGATACGCAGTATTTT. Protein: CASSMGQPTDTQYF.

V usage is TRBV7-9 and J usage is TRBJ1-2; the D gene is possibly TRBD1 (5 bases). The V and J ends lost 4 bases and 8 bases respectively, with 14 bases between them. The germline V gene encodes CDR1 SEHNR and CDR2 FQNEAQ (reference sequence). The CDR3 contains 13 residues. The CDR3 sequence is CASSSGLRDGYTF. CDR3 nucleotides: TGTGCCAGCAGCTCGGGACTAAGGGACGGCTACACCTTC.

In DNA, the CDR3 is TGTGCCAGCAGTATGACAGGGGGCACAGATACGCAGTATTTT. This gives the protein CASSMTGGTDTQYF. This chain uses TRBV2 with TRBJ2-3; 8 bases fit TRBD1. Trimming removed 5 bases from V and 1 base from J; junction bases left unmatched: 2. The CDR3 covers 14 residues. Germline CDR1 is SNHLY and CDR2 is FYNNEI. The complete variable domain, with remaining parts taken from reference TRBV2 and TRBJ2-3, reads EPEVTQTPSHQVTQMGQEVILRCVPISNHLYFYWYRQILGQKVEFLVSFYNNEISEKSEIFDDQFSVERPDGSNFTLKIRSTKLEDSAMYFCASSMTGGTDTQYFGPGTRLTVL.

The chain recombines TRBV6-5 with TRBJ2-5, with unresolved D. CDR3 length: 14 residues. CDR1 is MNHEY and CDR2 is SVGAGI in the germline V gene. The V gene lost 2 bases and the J gene lost 4 bases, with 11 bases spanning the gap. The CDR3 is CASSYPASAETQYF. DNA of the CDR3: TGTGCCAGCAGTTACCCAGCGTCGGCAGAGACCCAGTACTTC.

The genes are TRBV19 and TRBJ2-1, with D possibly matching TRBD2 (6 bases). Germline-derived CDR1 and CDR2 are LNHDA and SQIVND (reference sequence). The CDR3 extends over 14 amino acids. The V and J ends lost 9 bases and 4 bases respectively, with 16 bases between them. As DNA, the CDR3 is TGTGCCAGCTCCGGGGGACTCGTTTACAATGAGCAGTTCTTC. Translating it yields CASSGGLVYNEQFF.

CDR3 sequence reads: CASSLQGPPSPQHF. The CDR3 DNA follows: TGTGCCAGTAGTTTGCAGGGGCCACCCTCGCCCCAGCATTTT. The chain is built from TRBV19 and TRBJ1-5; maybe TRBD1 (6 bases). This CDR3 spans 14 amino acids. Germline loops: CDR1 LNHDA, CDR2 SQIVND (reference sequence). The V end was cut by 5 bases, the J end by 9 bases, with 17 bases between.

The chain links TRBV5-4 to TRBJ2-5; weak D call: TRBD1 (6 bases). V was pared by 3 bases and J by 0 bases, with 9 bases between. The V gene's germline CDR1 is SGHNT and CDR2 YYREEE (reference sequence). The CDR3 has 14 residues. The CDR3 reads CASSYRDNQETQYF. CDR3 sequence (DNA): TGTGCCAGCAGCTACCGGGACAACCAAGAGACCCAGTACTTC.

This sequence joins TRBV19 and TRBJ2-1; a possible D gene is TRBD1 (5 bases). Trimming removed 6 bases from V and 8 bases from J, with 20 bases in between. The CDR3 has 15 residues. CDR1 and CDR2 (germline): LNHDA, SQIVND (reference sequence). In DNA form, the CDR3 reads TGTGCCAGTAGCCCCGTGGGGCAGGGTCCGGATGAGCAGTTCTTC. It specifies CASSPVGQGPDEQFF.

V gene TRBV19 combines with J gene TRBJ2-5; 10 nucleotides agree with TRBD2. CDR3 size: 15 residues. Germline loops: CDR1 LNHDA, CDR2 SQIVND (reference sequence). The V segment lost 4 bases and the J segment 2 bases; nucleotides outside the gene matches: 4. CDR3 in DNA: TGTGCCAGTAGTAGGCGGACTAGCGGACAAGAGACCCAGTACTTC. It translates to CASSRRTSGQETQYF. Looking up the rest from reference TRBV19 and TRBJ2-5 gives the full variable domain: DGGITQSPKYLFRKEGQNVTLSCEQNLNHDAMYWYRQDPGQGLRLIYYSQIVNDFQKGDIAEGYSVSREKKESFPLTVTSAQKNPTAFYLCASSRRTSGQETQYFGPGTRLLVL.

This rearrangement joins TRBV9 to TRBJ2-1; no firm D call. The CDR3 is made up of 12 amino acids. Germline CDR1 SGDLS, CDR2 YYNGEE. V was shortened by 0 bases and J by 7 bases, with 5 bases between the two germline ends. The CDR3 DNA reads as TGTGCCAGCAGCGTAGTAGAAAATGAGCAGTTCTTC. Protein: CASSVVENEQFF.

The gene calls are TRBV5-4 and TRBJ1-1; D is perhaps TRBD1 (6 bases). Germline assignment: CDR1 SGHNT and CDR2 YYREEE (reference sequence). The length of the CDR3 is 14 residues. V was shortened by 0 bases and J by 2 bases, with 8 bases between the two germline ends. CDR3 amino acids: CASSLGQANTEAFF. CDR3 in DNA: TGTGCCAGCAGCTTGGGACAGGCAAACACTGAAGCTTTCTTT.

The rearrangement links TRBV29-1 to TRBJ2-5; D remains unclear. Between the trimmed V and J ends, which lost 6 bases and 4 bases, there was a span of 6 bases. In germline, CDR1 is SQVTM, CDR2 ANQGSEA. This CDR3 is 10 amino acids long. The CDR3 sequence: CSVEIETQYF. CDR3 coding DNA: TGCAGCGTCGAGATAGAGACCCAGTACTTC. Looking up the rest from reference TRBV29-1 and TRBJ2-5 gives the full variable domain: SAVISQKPSRDICQRGTSLTIQCQVDSQVTMMFWYRQQPGQSLTLIATANQGSEATYESGFVIDKFPISRPNLTFSTLTVSNMSPEDSSIYLCSVEIETQYFGPGTRLLVL.

This chain connects TRBV30 to TRBJ1-5, with D possibly TRBD1 on 6 matching bases. V was pared by 4 bases and J by 9 bases, with 22 bases between. CDR3 length: 15 amino acids. Germline CDR1 and CDR2: GTSNPN and SVGIG (reference sequence). The CDR3 spells CAWTYRGGAKGPQHF. For the CDR3, the DNA is TGTGCCTGGACATATAGAGGGGGGGCAAAGGGGCCCCAGCATTTT.

In regard to this clone: The same CDR3 also results from other DNA sequences found in this sample. This chain connects TRBV5-1 to TRBJ2-7, with 10 bases matching TRBD1. Germline CDR1 reads SGHRS; CDR2 reads YFSETQ. The CDR3 length is 14 residues. V shed 3 bases and J 2 bases; nucleotides not matched to a gene: 2. CDR3 coding DNA: TGCGCCAGCAGCTCCGGGACAGGGGCCTACGAGCAGTACTTC. This codes for CASSSGTGAYEQYF.

CDR3 sequence reads: CASSRATDQGELFF. The DNA of the CDR3 is TGTGCCAGCAGCCGTGCAACAGATCAGGGGGAGCTGTTTTTT. This chain uses TRBV7-3 with TRBJ2-2; unclear D gene. CDR1 and CDR2 from the germline V gene are SGHTA and FQGTGA. This CDR3 comprises 14 residues. The germline V and J ends were trimmed by 5 bases and 8 bases, with 15 bases remaining between them.

The chain couples TRBV19 to TRBJ1-4, with D possibly matching TRBD1 (5 bases). This CDR3 is built from 12 residues. Trimming shortened V by 9 bases and J by 8 bases, and 13 bases separated the two germline ends. The V gene's germline CDR1 is LNHDA and CDR2 SQIVND (reference sequence). CDR3 nucleotides: TGTGCCAGCAGGGAAGGTAGCGAAAAACTGTTTTTT. Its translation is CASREGSEKLFF.

The rearrangement uses TRBV7-3 and TRBJ2-2; a weak D match, TRBD1 (6 bases). The length of the CDR3 is 14 residues. V dropped 6 bases and J dropped 0 bases, with 8 bases sitting between them. Germline V lookup: CDR1 SGHTA, CDR2 FQGTGA. CDR3 in amino acids: CASRQGSNTGELFF. The CDR3 region has the DNA TGTGCCAGCAGACAGGGCTCGAACACCGGGGAGCTGTTTTTT. Full variable domain (rest looked up from reference TRBV7-3 and TRBJ2-2): GAGVSQTPSNKVTEKGKYVELRCDPISGHTALYWYRQSLGQGPEFLIYFQGTGAADDSGLPNDRFFAVRPEGSVSTLKIQRTERGDSAVYLCASRQGSNTGELFFGEGSRLTVL.

The gene calls are TRBV5-4 and TRBJ2-5; maybe TRBD2 (6 bases). Germline CDR1 is SGHNT and CDR2 is YYREEE (reference sequence). V dropped 4 bases and J dropped 3 bases, with 16 bases sitting between them. The CDR3 consists of 15 residues. Here the CDR3 DNA reads TGTGCCAGCAGCCCGCCTCCGGGACTCAAAGAGACCCAGTACTTC. Encoded protein: CASSPPPGLKETQYF.

This chain links TRBV19 with TRBJ2-5, with 7 bases fitting TRBD2. Germline V CDR1 and CDR2: LNHDA, SQIVND (reference sequence). The CDR3 has 14 residues. The V segment lost 6 bases and the J segment 9 bases; nucleotides outside the gene matches: 13. The CDR3 reads CASSISGGPGAQYF. The CDR3 coding sequence is TGTGCCAGTAGCATCTCGGGAGGCCCTGGGGCCCAGTACTTC.